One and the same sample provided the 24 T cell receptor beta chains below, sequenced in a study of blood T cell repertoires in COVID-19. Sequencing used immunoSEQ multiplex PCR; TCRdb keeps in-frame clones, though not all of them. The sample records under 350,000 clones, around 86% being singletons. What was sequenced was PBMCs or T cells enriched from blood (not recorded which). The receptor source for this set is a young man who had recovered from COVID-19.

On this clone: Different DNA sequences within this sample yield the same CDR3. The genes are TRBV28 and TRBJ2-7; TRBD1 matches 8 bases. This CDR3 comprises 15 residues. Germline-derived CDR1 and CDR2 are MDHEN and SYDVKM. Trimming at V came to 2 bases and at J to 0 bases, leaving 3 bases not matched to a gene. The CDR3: CASSLMQGASYEQYF. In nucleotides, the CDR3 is TGTGCCAGCAGTTTAATGCAGGGGGCCTCCTACGAGCAGTACTTC.

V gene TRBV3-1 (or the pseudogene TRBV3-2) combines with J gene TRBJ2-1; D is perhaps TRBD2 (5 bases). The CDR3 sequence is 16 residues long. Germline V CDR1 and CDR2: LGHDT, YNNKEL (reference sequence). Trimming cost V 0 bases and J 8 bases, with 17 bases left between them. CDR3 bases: TGTGCCAGCAGCCAAGATCGTGCGCTCTTGGGAGATGAGCAGTTCTTC. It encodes CASSQDRALLGDEQFF.

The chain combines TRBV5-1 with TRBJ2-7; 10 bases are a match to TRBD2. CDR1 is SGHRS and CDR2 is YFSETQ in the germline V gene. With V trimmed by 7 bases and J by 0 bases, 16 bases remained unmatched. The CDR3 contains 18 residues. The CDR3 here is CASAKGLAGVLDSYEQYF. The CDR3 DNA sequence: TGCGCCAGCGCTAAGGGGCTAGCGGGAGTCTTGGACTCCTACGAGCAGTACTTC.

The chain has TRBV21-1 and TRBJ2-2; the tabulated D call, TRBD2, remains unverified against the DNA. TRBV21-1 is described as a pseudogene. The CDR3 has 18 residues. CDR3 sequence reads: CASSKTRAERGTTGELFF. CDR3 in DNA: TGTGCCAGCAGCAAAACCAGGGCGGAGCGGGGGACAACCGGGGAGCTGTTTTTT.

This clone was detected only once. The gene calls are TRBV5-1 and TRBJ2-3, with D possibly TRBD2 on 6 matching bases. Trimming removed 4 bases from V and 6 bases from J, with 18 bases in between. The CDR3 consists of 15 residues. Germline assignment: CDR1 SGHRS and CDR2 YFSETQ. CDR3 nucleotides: TGCGCCAGCAGCCCACTAGGCGGGGAGAAGGATACGCAGTATTTT. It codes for CASSPLGGEKDTQYF.

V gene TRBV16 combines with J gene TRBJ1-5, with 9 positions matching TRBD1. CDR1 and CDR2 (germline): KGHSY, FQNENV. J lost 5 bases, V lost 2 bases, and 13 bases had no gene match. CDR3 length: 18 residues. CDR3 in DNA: TGTGCCAGCAGCCAAGGACAGGGGAGGACACTTAGGGATCAGCCCCAGCATTTT. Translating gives CASSQGQGRTLRDQPQHF. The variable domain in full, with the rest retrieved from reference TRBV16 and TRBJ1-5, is GEEVAQTPKHLVRGEGQKAKLYCAPIKGHSYVFWYQQVLKNEFKFLISFQNENVFDETGMPKERFSAKCLPNSPCSLEIQATKLEDSAVYFCASSQGQGRTLRDQPQHFGDGTRLSIL.

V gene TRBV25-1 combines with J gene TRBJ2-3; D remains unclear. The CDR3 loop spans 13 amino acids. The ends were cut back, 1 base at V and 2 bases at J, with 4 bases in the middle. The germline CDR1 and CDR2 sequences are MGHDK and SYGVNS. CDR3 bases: TGTGCCAGCAGTGAATTCCTCACAGATACGCAGTATTTT. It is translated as CASSEFLTDTQYF.

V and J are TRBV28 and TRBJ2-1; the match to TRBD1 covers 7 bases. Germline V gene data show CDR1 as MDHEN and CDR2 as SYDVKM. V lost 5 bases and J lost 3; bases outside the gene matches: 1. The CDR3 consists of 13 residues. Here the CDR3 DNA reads TGTGCCAGCAGTAGACAGGGCTACAATGAGCAGTTCTTC. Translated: CASSRQGYNEQFF.

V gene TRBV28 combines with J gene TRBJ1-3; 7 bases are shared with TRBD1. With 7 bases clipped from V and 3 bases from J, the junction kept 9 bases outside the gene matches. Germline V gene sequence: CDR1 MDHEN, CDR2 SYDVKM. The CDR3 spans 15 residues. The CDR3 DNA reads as TGTGCCAGCATTAGTGGAGGGGGCGATGGAAACACCATATATTTT. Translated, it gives CASISGGGDGNTIYF. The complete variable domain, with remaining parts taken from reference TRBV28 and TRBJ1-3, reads DVKVTQSSRYLVKRTGEKVFLECVQDMDHENMFWYRQDPGLGLRLIYFSYDVKMKEKGDIPEGYSVSREKKERFSLILESASTNQTSMYLCASISGGGDGNTIYFGEGSWLTVV.

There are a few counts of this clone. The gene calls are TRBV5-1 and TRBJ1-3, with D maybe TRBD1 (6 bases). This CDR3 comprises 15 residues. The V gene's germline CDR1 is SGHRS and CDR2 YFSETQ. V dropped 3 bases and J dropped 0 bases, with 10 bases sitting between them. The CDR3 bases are TGCGCCAGCAGCTCTTCAGGGGACTCTGGAAACACCATATATTTT. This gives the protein CASSSSGDSGNTIYF. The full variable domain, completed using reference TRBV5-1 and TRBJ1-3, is KAGVTQTPRYLIKTRGQQVTLSCSPISGHRSVSWYQQTPGQGLQFLFEYFSETQRNKGNFPGRFSGRQFSNSRSEMNVSTLELGDSALYLCASSSSGDSGNTIYFGEGSWLTVV.

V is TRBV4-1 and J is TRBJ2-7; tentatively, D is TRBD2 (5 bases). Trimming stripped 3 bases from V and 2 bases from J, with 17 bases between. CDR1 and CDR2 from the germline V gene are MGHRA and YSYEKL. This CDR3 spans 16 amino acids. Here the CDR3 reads CASSQGTSKLPYEQYF. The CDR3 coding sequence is TGCGCCAGCAGCCAGGGTACTAGTAAACTGCCCTACGAGCAGTACTTC.

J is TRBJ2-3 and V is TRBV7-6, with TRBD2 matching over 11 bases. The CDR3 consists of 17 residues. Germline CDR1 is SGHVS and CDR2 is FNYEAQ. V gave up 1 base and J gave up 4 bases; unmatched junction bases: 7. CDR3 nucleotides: TGTGCCAGCAGCTTAGACTTAGCGGGAGGGATCCCAGATACGCAGTATTTT. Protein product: CASSLDLAGGIPDTQYF.

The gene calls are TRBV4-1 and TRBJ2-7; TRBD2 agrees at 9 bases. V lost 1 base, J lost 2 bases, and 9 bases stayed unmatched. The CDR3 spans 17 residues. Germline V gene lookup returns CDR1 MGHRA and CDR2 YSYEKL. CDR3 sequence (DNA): TGCGCCAGCAGCCAAGGGGGTGCGGGGGGGTGGACCTACGAGCAGTACTTC. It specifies CASSQGGAGGWTYEQYF.

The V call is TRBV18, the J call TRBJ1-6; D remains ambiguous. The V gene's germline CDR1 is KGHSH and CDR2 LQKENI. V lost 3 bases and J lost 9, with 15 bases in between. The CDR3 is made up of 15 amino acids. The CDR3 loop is CASSPPTGEGSPLHF. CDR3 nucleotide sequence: TGTGCCAGCTCACCCCCAACCGGGGAAGGTTCACCCCTCCACTTT. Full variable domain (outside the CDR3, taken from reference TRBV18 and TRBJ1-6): NAGVMQNPRHLVRRRGQEARLRCSPMKGHSHVYWYRQLPEEGLKFMVYLQKENIIDESGMPKERFSAEFPKEGPSILRIQQVVRGDSAAYFCASSPPTGEGSPLHFGNGTRLTVT.

This CDR3 is CASSGNGGSNEKLFF. In DNA form, the CDR3 reads TGTGCCAGCAGCGGAAACGGAGGATCTAATGAAAAACTGTTTTTT. This rearrangement joins TRBV7-8 to TRBJ1-4, with D unclear. Germline V gene lookup returns CDR1 SGHVS and CDR2 FQNEAQ. V lost 5 bases to trimming and J lost 3 bases, with 13 bases between them. This CDR3 spans 15 amino acids. Together with reference TRBV7-8 and TRBJ1-4, the CDR3 gives the full variable domain: GAGVSQSPRYKVAKRGQDVALRCDPISGHVSLFWYQQALGQGPEFLTYFQNEAQLDKSGLPSDRFFAERPEGSVSTLKIQRTQQEDSAVYLCASSGNGGSNEKLFFGSGTQLSVL.

CDR3 residues: CATSDASKETQYF. The CDR3 DNA reads as TGTGCCACCAGTGACGCGAGCAAAGAGACCCAGTACTTC. V gene TRBV24-1 combines with J gene TRBJ2-5; no clear D gene. In germline, CDR1 is KGHDR, CDR2 SFDVKD. CDR3 length: 13 amino acids. V lost 4 bases to trimming and J lost 3 bases, with 8 bases between them.

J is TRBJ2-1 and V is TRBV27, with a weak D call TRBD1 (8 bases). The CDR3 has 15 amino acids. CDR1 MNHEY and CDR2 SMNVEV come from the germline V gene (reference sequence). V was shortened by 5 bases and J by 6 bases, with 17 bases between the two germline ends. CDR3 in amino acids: CASSVSGGGGNEQFF. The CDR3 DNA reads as TGTGCCAGCAGTGTCTCAGGGGGCGGGGGCAATGAGCAGTTCTTC.

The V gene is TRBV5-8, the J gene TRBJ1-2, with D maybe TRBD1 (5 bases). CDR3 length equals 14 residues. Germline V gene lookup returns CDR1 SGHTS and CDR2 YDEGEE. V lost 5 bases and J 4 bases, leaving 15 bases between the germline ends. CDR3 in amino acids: CASSWGTFFYGYTF. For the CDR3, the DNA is TGTGCCAGCAGTTGGGGGACTTTCTTCTATGGCTACACCTTC.

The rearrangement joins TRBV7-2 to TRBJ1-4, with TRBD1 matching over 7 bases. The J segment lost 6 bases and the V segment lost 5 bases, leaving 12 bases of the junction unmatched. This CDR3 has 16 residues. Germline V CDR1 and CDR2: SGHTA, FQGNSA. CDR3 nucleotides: TGTGCCAGCAGCATACAGACAGGGCGGAGGGATGAAAAACTGTTTTTT. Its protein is CASSIQTGRRDEKLFF.

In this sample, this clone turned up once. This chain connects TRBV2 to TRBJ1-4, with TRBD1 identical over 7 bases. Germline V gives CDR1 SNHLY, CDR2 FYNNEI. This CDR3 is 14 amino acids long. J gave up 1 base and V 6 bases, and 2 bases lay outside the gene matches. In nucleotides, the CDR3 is TGTGCCAGCAGAAACAGGGGAACTAATGAAAAACTGTTTTTT. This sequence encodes CASRNRGTNEKLFF.

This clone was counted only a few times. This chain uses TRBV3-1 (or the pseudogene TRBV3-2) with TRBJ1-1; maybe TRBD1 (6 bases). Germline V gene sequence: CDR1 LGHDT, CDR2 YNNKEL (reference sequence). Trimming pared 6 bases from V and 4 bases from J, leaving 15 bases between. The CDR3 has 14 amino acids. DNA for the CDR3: TGTGCCAGCAGTAGCTCCAGGGGCATCACTGAAGCTTTCTTT. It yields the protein CASSSSRGITEAFF.

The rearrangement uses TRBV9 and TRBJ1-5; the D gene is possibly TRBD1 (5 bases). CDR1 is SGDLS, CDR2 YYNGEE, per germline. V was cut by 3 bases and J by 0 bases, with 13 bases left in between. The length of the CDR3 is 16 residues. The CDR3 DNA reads TGTGCCAGCAGCGCTACAGGCGAGTATAGCAATCAGCCCCAGCATTTT. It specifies CASSATGEYSNQPQHF.

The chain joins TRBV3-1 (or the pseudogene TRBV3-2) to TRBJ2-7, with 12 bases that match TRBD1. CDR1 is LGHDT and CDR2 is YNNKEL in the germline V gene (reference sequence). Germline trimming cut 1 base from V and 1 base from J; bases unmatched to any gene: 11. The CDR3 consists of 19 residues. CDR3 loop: CASSQGPSPGQGASYEQYF. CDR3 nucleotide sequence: TGTGCCAGCAGCCAAGGACCTTCGCCGGGACAGGGGGCTTCCTACGAGCAGTACTTC.

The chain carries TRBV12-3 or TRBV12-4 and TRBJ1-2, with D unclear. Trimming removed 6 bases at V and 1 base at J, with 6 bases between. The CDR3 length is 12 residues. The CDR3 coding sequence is TGTGCCAGCAGCTATCTTAACTATGGCTACACCTTC. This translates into CASSYLNYGYTF.